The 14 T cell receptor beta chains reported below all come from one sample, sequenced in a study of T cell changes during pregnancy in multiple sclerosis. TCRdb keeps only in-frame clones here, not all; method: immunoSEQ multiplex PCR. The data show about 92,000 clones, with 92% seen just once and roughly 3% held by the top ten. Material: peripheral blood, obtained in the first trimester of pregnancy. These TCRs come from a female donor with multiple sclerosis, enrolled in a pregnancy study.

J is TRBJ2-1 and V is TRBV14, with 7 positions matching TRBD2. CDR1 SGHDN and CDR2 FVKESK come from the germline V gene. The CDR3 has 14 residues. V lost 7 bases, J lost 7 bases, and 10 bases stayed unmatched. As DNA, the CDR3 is TGTGCCAGCACCTCCCAGGGAGGGCGGAATGAGCAGTTCTTC. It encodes CASTSQGGRNEQFF.

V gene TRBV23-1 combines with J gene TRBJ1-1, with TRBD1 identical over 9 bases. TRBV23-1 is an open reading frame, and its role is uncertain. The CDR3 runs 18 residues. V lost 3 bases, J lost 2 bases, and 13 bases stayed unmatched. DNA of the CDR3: TGCGCCAGCAGTCATTTTACCGGGACAGGGAGGGGTAACACTGAAGCTTTCTTT. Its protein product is CASSHFTGTGRGNTEAFF.

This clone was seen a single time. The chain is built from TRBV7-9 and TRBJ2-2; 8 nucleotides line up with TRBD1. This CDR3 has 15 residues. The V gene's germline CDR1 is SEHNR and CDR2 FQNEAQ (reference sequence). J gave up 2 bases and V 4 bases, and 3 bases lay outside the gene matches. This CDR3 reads CASSSGQGNTGELFF. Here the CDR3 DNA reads TGTGCCAGCAGCTCTGGACAGGGAAACACCGGGGAGCTGTTTTTT.

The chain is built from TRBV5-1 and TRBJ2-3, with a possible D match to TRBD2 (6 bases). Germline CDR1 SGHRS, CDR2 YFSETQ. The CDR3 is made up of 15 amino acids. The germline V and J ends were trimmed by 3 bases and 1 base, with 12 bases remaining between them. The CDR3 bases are TGCGCCAGCAGCTCGGAGGGGTGGGGCACAGATACGCAGTATTTT. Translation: CASSSEGWGTDTQYF.

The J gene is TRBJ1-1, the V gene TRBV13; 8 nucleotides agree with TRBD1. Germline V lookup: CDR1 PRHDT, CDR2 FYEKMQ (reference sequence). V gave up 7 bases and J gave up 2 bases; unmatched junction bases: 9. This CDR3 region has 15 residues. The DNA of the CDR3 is TGTGCCAGCATCCCAAGGCAGGGGGCTAACACTGAAGCTTTCTTT. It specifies CASIPRQGANTEAFF.

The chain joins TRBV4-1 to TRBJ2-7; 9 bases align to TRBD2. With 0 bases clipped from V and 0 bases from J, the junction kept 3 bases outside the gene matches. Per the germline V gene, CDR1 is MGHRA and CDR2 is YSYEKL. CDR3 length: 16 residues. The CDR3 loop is CASSQEGSGSSYEQYF. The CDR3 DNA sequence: TGCGCCAGCAGCCAAGAAGGTAGCGGGAGCTCCTACGAGCAGTACTTC.

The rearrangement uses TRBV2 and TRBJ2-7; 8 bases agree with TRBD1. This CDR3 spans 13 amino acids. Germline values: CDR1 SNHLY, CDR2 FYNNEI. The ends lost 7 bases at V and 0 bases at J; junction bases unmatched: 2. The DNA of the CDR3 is TGTGCCAGCAATGGACAGGGCTCCTACGAGCAGTACTTC. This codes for CASNGQGSYEQYF.

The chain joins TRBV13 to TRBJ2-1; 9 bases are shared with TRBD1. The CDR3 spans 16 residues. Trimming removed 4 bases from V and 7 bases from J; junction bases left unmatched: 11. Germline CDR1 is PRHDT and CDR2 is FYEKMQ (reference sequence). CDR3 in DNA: TGTGCCAGCAGCTCCCTCTACAGGGGGCGAGGGAATGAGCAGTTCTTC. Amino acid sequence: CASSSLYRGRGNEQFF.

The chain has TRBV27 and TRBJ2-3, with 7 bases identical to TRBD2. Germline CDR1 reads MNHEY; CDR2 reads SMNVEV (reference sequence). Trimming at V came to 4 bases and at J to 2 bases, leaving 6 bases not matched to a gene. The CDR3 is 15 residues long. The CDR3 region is CASSSGLGVTDTQYF. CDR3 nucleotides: TGTGCCAGCAGTTCCGGACTAGGTGTCACAGATACGCAGTATTTT.

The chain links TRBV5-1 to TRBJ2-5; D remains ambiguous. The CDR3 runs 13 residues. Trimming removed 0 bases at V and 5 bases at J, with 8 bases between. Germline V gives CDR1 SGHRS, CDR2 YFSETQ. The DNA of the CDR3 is TGCGCCAGCAGCTTGGGTCCACGGGAGACCCAGTACTTC. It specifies CASSLGPRETQYF.

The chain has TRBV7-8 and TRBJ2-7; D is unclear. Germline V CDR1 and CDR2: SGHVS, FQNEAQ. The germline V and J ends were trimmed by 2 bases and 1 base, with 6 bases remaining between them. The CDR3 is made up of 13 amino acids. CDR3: CASSLPLSYEQYF. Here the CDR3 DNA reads TGTGCCAGCAGCTTACCCCTATCCTACGAGCAGTACTTC. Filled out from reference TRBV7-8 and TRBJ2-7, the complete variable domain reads GAGVSQSPRYKVAKRGQDVALRCDPISGHVSLFWYQQALGQGPEFLTYFQNEAQLDKSGLPSDRFFAERPEGSVSTLKIQRTQQEDSAVYLCASSLPLSYEQYFGPGTRLTVT.

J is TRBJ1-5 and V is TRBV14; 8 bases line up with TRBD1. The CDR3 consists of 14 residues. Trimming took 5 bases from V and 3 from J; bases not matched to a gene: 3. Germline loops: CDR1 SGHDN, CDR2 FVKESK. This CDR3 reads CASSTDRDNQPQHF. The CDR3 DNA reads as TGTGCCAGCAGCACGGACAGGGACAATCAGCCCCAGCATTTT. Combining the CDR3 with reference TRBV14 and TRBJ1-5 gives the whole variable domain EAGVTQFPSHSVIEKGQTVTLRCDPISGHDNLYWYRRVMGKEIKFLLHFVKESKQDESGMPNNRFLAERTGGTYSTLKVQPAELEDSGVYFCASSTDRDNQPQHFGDGTRLSIL.

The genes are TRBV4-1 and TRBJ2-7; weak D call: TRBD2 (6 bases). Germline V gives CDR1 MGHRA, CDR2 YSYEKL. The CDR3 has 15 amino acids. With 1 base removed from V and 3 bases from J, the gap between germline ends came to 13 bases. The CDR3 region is CASSQVPGASYEQYF. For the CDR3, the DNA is TGCGCCAGCAGCCAAGTGCCGGGAGCGAGCTACGAGCAGTACTTC.

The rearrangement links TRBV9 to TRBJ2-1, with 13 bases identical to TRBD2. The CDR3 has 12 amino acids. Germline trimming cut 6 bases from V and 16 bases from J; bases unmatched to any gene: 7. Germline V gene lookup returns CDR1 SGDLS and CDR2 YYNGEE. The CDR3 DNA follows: TGTGCCAGCAAGGGACTAGCGGGGTTTTATTTCTTC. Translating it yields CASKGLAGFYFF.